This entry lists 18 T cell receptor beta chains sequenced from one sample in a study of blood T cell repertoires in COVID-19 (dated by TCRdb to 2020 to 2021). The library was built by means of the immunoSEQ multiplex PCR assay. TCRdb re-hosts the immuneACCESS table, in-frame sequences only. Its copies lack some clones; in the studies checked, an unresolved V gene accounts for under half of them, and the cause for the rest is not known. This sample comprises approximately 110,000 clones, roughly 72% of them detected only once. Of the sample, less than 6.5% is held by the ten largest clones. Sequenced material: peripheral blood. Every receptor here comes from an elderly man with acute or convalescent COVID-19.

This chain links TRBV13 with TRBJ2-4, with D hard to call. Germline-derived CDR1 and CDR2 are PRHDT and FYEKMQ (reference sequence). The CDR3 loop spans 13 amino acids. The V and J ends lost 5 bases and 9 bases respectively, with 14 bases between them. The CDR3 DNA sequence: TGTGCCAGCAGCCTCGATAGGAGCAGCATTCAGTACTTC. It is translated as CASSLDRSSIQYF.

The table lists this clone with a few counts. As DNA, the CDR3 is TGTGCCAGCAGCGGAGCGGGAGGGGAAGTGGGCAATGAGCAGTTCTTC. Its protein is CASSGAGGEVGNEQFF. V and J are TRBV9 and TRBJ2-1; TRBD2 matches at 10 bases. Looked up from germline, CDR1 is SGDLS and CDR2 is YYNGEE. J gave up 6 bases and V 3 bases, and 9 bases lay outside the gene matches. The CDR3 consists of 16 residues. The full variable domain, with the rest looked up from reference TRBV9 and TRBJ2-1, is DSGVTQTPKHLITATGQRVTLRCSPRSGDLSVYWYQQSLDQGLQFLIQYYNGEERAKGNILERFSAQQFPDLHSELNLSSLELGDSALYFCASSGAGGEVGNEQFFGPGTRLTVL.

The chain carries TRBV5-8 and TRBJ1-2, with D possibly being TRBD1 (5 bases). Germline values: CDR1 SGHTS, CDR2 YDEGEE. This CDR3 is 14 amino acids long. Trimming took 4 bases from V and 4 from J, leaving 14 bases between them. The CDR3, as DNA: TGTGCCAGCAGCATGCGACCGGGGGGCTATGGCTACACCTTC. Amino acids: CASSMRPGGYGYTF.

The CDR3: CASSLQVADTQYF. Written as DNA, the CDR3 is TGTGCCAGCAGCTTACAGGTGGCAGATACGCAGTATTTT. The rearrangement uses TRBV7-3 and TRBJ2-3; D gene uncertain. Per germline, CDR1 SGHTA and CDR2 FQGTGA. The CDR3 totals 13 residues. V was pared by 2 bases and J by 4 bases, with 7 bases between.

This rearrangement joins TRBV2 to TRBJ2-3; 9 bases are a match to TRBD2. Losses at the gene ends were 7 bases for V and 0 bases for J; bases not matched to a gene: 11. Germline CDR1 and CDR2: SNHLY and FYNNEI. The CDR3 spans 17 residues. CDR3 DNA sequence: TGTGCCAGCAACGAACTTAGCGGGAGCGGGAGCACAGATACGCAGTATTTT. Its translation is CASNELSGSGSTDTQYF.

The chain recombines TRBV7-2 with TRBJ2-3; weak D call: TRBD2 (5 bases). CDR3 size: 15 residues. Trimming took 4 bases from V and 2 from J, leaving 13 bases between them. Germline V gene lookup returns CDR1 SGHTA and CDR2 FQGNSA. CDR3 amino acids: CASSSRAGITDTQYF. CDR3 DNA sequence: TGTGCCAGCAGCTCGAGGGCGGGTATCACAGATACGCAGTATTTT. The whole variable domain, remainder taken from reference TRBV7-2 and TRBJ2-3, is GAGVSQSPSNKVTEKGKDVELRCDPISGHTALYWYRQSLGQGLEFLIYFQGNSAPDKSGLPSDRFSAERTGGSVSTLTIQRTQQEDSAVYLCASSSRAGITDTQYFGPGTRLTVL.

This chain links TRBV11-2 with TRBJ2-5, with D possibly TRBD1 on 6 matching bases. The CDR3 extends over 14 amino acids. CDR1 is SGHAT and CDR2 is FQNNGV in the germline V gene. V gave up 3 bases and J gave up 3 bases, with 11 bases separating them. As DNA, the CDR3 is TGTGCCAGCAGCTTCACAGGGTTGGAAGAGACCCAGTACTTC. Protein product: CASSFTGLEETQYF.

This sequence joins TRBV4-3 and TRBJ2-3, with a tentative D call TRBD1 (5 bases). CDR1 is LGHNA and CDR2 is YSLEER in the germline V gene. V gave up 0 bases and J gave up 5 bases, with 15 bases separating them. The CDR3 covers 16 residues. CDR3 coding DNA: TGCGCCAGCAGCCAAGACACCTTCGGGCAGGGAGATACGCAGTATTTT. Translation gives CASSQDTFGQGDTQYF.

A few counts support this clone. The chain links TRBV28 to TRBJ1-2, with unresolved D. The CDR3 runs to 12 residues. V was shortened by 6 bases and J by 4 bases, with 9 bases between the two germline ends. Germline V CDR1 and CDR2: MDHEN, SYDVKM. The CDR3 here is CASRTGSYGYTF. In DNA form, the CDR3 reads TGTGCCAGCAGGACCGGGAGCTATGGCTACACCTTC.

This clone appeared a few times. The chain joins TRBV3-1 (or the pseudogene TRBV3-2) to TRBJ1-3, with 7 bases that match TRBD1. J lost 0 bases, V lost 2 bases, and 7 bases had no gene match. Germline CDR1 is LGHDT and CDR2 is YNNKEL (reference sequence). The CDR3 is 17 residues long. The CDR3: CASSQSGQVFSGNTIYF. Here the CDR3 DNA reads TGTGCCAGCAGCCAATCCGGACAGGTCTTCTCTGGAAACACCATATATTTT.

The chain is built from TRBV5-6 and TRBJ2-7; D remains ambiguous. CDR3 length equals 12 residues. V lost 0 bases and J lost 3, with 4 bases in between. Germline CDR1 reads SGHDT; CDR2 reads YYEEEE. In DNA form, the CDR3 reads TGTGCCAGCAGCTTGGGACTCTACGAGCAGTACTTC. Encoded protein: CASSLGLYEQYF.

In nucleotides, the CDR3 is TGCGCCAGCAGCCAGGACAGGGACGGAGAGACCCAGTACTTC. Translating it yields CASSQDRDGETQYF. The chain uses TRBV4-3 and TRBJ2-5, with TRBD1 identical over 8 bases. Germline CDR1 LGHNA, CDR2 YSLEER. This CDR3 has 14 residues. V was clipped by 3 bases and J by 4 bases; unmatched bases: 4.

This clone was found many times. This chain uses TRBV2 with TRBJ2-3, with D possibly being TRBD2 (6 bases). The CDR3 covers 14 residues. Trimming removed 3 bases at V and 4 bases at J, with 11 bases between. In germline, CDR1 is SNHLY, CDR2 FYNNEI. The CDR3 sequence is CASSEWEESDTQYF. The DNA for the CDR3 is TGTGCCAGCAGTGAGTGGGAGGAGTCAGATACGCAGTATTTT.

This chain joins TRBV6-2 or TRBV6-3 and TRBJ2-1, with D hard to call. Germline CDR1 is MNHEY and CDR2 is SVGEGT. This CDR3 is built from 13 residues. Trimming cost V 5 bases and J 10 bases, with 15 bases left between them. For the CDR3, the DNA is TGTGCCAGCAGTCAATACGCCAACGGGGAGCAGTTCTTC. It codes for CASSQYANGEQFF.

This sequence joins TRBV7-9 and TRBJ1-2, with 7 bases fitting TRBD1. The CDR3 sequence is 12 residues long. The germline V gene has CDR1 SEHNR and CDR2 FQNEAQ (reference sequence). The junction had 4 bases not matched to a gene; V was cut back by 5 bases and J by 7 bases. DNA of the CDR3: TGTGCCAGCAGCCACGACAGGGCTGGCTACACCTTC. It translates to CASSHDRAGYTF.

DNA for the CDR3: TGCGCCAGCAGCCGGGAAACGGGAGGTACGCAGTATTTT. Its protein is CASSRETGGTQYF. V gene TRBV4-1 combines with J gene TRBJ2-3; 7 bases are shared with TRBD2. The trim removed 4 bases at V and 8 bases at J, leaving 6 bases unmatched. Germline CDR1 MGHRA, CDR2 YSYEKL. CDR3 length equals 13 residues.

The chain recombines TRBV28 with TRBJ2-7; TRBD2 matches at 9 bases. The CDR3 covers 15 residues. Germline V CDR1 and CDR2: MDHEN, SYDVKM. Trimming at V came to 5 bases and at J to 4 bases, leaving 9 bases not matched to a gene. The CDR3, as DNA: TGTGCCAGCAGTCTAGCGGGGCCGATAAGTTACGAGCAGTACTTC. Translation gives CASSLAGPISYEQYF.

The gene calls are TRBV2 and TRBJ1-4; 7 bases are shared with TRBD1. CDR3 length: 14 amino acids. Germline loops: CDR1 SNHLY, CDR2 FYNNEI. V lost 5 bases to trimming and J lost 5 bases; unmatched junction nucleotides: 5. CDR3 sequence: CASSRGGENEKLFF. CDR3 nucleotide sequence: TGTGCCAGCAGTCGAGGGGGCGAAAATGAAAAACTGTTTTTT.